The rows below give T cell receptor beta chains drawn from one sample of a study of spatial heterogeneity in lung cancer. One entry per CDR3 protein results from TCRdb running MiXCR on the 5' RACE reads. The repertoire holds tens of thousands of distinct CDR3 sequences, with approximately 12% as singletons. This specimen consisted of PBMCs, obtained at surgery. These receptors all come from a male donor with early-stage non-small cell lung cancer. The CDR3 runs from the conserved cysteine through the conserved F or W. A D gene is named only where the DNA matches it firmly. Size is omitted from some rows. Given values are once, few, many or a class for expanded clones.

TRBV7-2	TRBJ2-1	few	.	TGTGCCAGCAGCTTAGATTCGGGCAGCTCCTACAATGAGCAGTTCTTC	CASSLDSGSSYNEQFF
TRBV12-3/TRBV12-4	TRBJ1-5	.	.	TGTGCCAGCAGAAGCGACAGTCCTCAGCCCCAGCATTTT	CASRSDSPQPQHF
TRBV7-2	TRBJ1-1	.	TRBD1	TGTGCCAGCCTACGACAGGGGGGGACTGAAGCTTTCTTT	CASLRQGGTEAFF
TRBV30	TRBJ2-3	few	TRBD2	TGTGCCTGGGGACTAGCGGGGGCCACAGATACGCAGTATTTT	CAWGLAGATDTQYF
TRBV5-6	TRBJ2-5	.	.	TGTGCCAGCAGCCCCCCCCACGCCGGGGAGACCCAGTACTTC	CASSPPHAGETQYF
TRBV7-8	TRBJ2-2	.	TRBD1	TGTGCCAGCAGCTCCGACAGGGGCGGGGAGCTGTTTTTT	CASSSDRGGELFF
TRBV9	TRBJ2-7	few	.	TGTGCCAGCAGCGTCCAAGCGGGACACCCCTACGAGCAGTACTTC	CASSVQAGHPYEQYF
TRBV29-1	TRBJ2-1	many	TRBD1	TGCAGCGTAAGGGACAGGGGGTTTGACAATGAGCAGTTCTTC	CSVRDRGFDNEQFF
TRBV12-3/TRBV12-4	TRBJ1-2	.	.	TGTGCCAGCAGTTTTTGGGATGTTGGCTACACCTTC	CASSFWDVGYTF
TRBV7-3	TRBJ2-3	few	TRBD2	TGTGCCAGCAGCTTAACGGTGGGACTAGCACAAGATACGCAGTATTTT	CASSLTVGLAQDTQYF
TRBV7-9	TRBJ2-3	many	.	TGTGCCAGCAGCCCCCAAGGGAGCACAGATACGCAGTATTTT	CASSPQGSTDTQYF
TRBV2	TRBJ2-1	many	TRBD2	TGTGCCAGCAGCCCCGAGCGGGGGAACTACAATGAGCAGTTCTTC	CASSPERGNYNEQFF
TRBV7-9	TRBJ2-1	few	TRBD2	TGTGCCAGCAGCTTCGGGACTAGCGGGAGCAATGAGCAGTTCTTC	CASSFGTSGSNEQFF
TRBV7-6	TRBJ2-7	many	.	TGTGCCAGCAGCTTGCGGGGGGACAGAAACTACGAGCAGTACTTC	CASSLRGDRNYEQYF
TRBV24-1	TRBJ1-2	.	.	TGTGCCACCAGCCCTTCCGACGGGGTTCCGTATGGCTACACCTTC	CATSPSDGVPYGYTF
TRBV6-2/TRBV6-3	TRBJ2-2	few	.	TGTGCCAGCAGCCGACTTCTGACAGGAGCAAACACCGGGGAGCTGTTTTTT	CASSRLLTGANTGELFF
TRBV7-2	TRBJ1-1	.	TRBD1	TGTGCCAGCAGCTCGATGGGTCCTGGGACAGGGGGCACTGAAGCTTTCTTT	CASSSMGPGTGGTEAFF
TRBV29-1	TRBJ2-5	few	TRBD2	TGCAGCTACGCAGAGGGACTAGCGGGAACTGAAGAGACCCAGTACTTC	CSYAEGLAGTEETQYF
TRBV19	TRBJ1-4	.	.	TGTGCCAGTAGTCCTTCGCTCGGACGGACTAATGAAAAACTGTTTTTT	CASSPSLGRTNEKLFF
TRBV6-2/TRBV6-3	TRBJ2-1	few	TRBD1	TGTGCCAGCAGTTCGGGACAGGGTCTTAATGAGCAGTTCTTC	CASSSGQGLNEQFF
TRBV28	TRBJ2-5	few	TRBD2	TGTGCCAGCAGTCCGCTAGCGGGATCCCTGGGGGAGACCCAGTACTTC	CASSPLAGSLGETQYF
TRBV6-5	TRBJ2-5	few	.	TGTGCCAGCAGTTACTCCCAGGGGAAAGGGACCCAGTACTTC	CASSYSQGKGTQYF
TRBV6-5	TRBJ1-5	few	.	TGTGCCAGCAGCAGGGTAAACCAGCCCCAGCATTTT	CASSRVNQPQHF
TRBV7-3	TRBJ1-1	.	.	TGTGCCAGCAGCTTAACCGCGGACATGAACACTGAAGCTTTCTTT	CASSLTADMNTEAFF